The subject of this entry is one T cell receptor (beta chain). Here immunoSEQ multiplex PCR was the method, and the copy in TCRdb shows in-frame clones only, minus some. The data show over 55,000 clones, approximately 90% seen once. Trimming pared 6 bases from V and 1 base from J, leaving 13 bases between. Germline CDR1 and CDR2: LNHDA and SQIVND (reference sequence). The CDR3 is 14 residues long. This entry comes from a study of T cell changes during pregnancy in multiple sclerosis. This chain connects TRBV19 to TRBJ2-7, with D maybe TRBD2 (5 bases). This sample comprised peripheral blood, obtained in the first trimester of pregnancy. The source is a female donor with multiple sclerosis, enrolled in a pregnancy study. As DNA, the CDR3 is TGTGCCAGTAGGCGGACTGGCAATTCCTACGAGCAGTACTTC. Translating gives CASRRTGNSYEQYF.